This entry concerns a single T cell receptor beta chain. This record comes from a study of shared clonotypes between healthy human individuals. Running of the assay took place at deep level. Clones were read by immunoSEQ multiplex PCR, and TCRdb kept only the in-frame ones, dropping some. Of some 2.1 million clones listed, about 95% are singletons. The CDR3 has 15 residues. Germline V CDR1 and CDR2: SGHRS, YFSETQ. The V and J ends lost 0 bases and 0 bases respectively, with 7 bases between them. The V and J genes are TRBV5-1 and TRBJ2-1; D is unclear. The specimen was naive CD4+ T cells sorted from blood. Sample subset: CD45RA+ positively selected. This TCR was sampled from a man aged 18 to 29 in good health. The DNA of the CDR3 is TGCGCCAGCAGCTTGGCCACGAACTCCTACAATGAGCAGTTCTTC. Its translation is CASSLATNSYNEQFF.